The source of this TCR beta chain is a study of shared clonotypes between healthy human individuals (TCRdb year 2020). In terms of the full investigation: A couple of women and three men aged 18 to 49 years were included in the cohort. For each donor, three plates each were used for CD4 naive and CD4 memory, two plates were used for CD8 naive, and one plate was used for CD8 memory. To estimate repertoire size and how much clonotype sharing occurs between individuals, the study deeply sequenced the blood TCR repertoires of about 5 healthy adults. To increase sequencing depth and limit assay-specific biases, TCR repertoire library preparation and sequencing were carried out by different laboratories using diverse techniques. Leukapheresis yielded between about 0.85 and 10 billion PBMCs per donor. The full study reports these points: Even with the large sequencing depth, rarefaction of the sorted-subset datasets indicated that sequencing was incomplete. Estimated clonotype richness was generally larger for naive than for memory subsets. Sampling was limited to blood, and TCR repertoires in tissue likely differ from TCR repertoires in blood. Because the study included a small number of donors, the genetic and exposure-history diversity represented was limited. Pairwise subsampling led to the expectation that sequencing depth would affect the degree of clonotype sharing among donors. When a few donors were compared, the shared fraction of clonotypes was roughly 5% for naive CD4, 3.5% for naive CD8, 2.3% for memory CD4, and 0.35% to 0.4% for memory CD8. Higher generation probabilities were observed for clonotypes shared by all four sorted-subset donors than for non-shared clonotypes.

CD8 naive samples consisted of CD45RO-negative cells that were positively selected for CCR7, yielding a CD45RA+CCR7+ population without TemRA cells. Donors were healthy HIV-negative adults with no recently reported acute infections or vaccinations. All donors were Caucasian adults living in Nashville, Tennessee, USA. Blood was collected by leukapheresis, and PBMCs were isolated by Ficoll-Histopaque density gradient centrifugation and then cryopreserved in liquid nitrogen vapor phase. Analytical flow cytometry was used to check the purity and quantity of each magnetically sorted T cell population. Genomic DNA was isolated from every sorted fraction and measured by UV absorbance on a Nanodrop 2000c. With respect to this clone: Its recognized antigen is unknown. Within one base of it there is no much larger clone, and no base qualities were kept.

Using the deep immunoSEQ assay, multiplex PCR amplified TCR CDR3 regions from genomic DNA. For each cell subset, the extracted genomic DNA was distributed evenly across all wells of several immunoSEQ 96-well plates, and each plate served as one replicate. Each replicate PCR for sorted subsets received about 0.2 ug genomic DNA, equal to about 30,000 T cell genomes. Purified libraries were measured with a Qubit 3.0 fluorometer, size-checked on a Bioanalyzer 2100, and measured again with the KAPA Library Quantification kit. Every immunoSEQ 96-well plate was sequenced on a dedicated single-read 150-cycle Illumina NextSeq 550 flow cell. Turning to the authors' computational methods: Because the immunoSEQ output included only junctional sequences and no quality scores, the filtering could not be the same as the filtering used for full-length reads. To assign V/J genes and CDR3, sequences were annotated against IMGT germline references using PyIR, a Python wrapper for IgBLAST v1.9. Reads with weak V/J assignments (E-value above 1e-6), missing CDR3, stop codons, out-of-frame junctions, or ambiguous translated residues were removed. V3J clonotypes were defined as sequences sharing an identical inferred V gene, J gene, and CDR3 amino acid sequence. To compute the percentage overlap between repertoires, the number of shared unique clonotypes was divided by the size of the smaller repertoire. RTK rarefaction, the Chao1 estimator, and Recon v2.1 estimates of unobserved clonotypes were used to assess repertoire richness. Generation probabilities for all TCRbeta clonotypes obtained by the gDNA method from four donors were computed using OLGA. TCRdb stores this immuneACCESS table with in-frame sequences only. Part of the clones is absent; in the studies checked, under half of the shortfall reflects unresolved V genes, and no reason is known for the rest. V, J and clone size reflect that table, while D and trimming were determined from the DNA. The sample profile shows hundreds of thousands of clones; around 96% of them were found once. The biggest ten clones account for approximately 0.1% of the sample.

As encoded in the germline V gene, CDR1 is SGHVS while CDR2 is FNYEAQ. V loses 8 bases of germline sequence and J loses 2 bases, and the interval between the two ends is 18 bases. Measured from the cysteine to the phenylalanine, the CDR3 is 15 residues long. Here the CDR3 DNA is all that survives: 45 bases in frame from base 1. Sequenced: naive CD8+ T cells sorted from blood. The cell subset or site label of this sample denotes: CD45RA+CCR7+. The sequence was collected from a woman aged 25 to 39 in good health. The rearrangement joined TRBV7-6 to TRBJ2-5; TRBD2 is perhaps the D gene, given 6 matching bases. In nucleotides, the sequence is TGTGCCAGCCAGCGGGTCCAAAGGGTACAAGAGACCCAGTACTTC. It specifies CASQRVQRVQETQYF.